This T cell receptor (beta chain) was found in a study of blood T cell repertoires in COVID-19. Per the germline V gene, CDR1 is WNHNN and CDR2 is SYGVQD (reference sequence). Trimming stripped 2 bases from V and 7 bases from J, with 17 bases between. The CDR3 has 16 residues. Profiling relied on immunoSEQ multiplex PCR, and the TCRdb table lists in-frame clones only, not all of them. The sample gives roughly 200,000 clones, about 82% of which show up once; 6.5% to 7% is in the top ten. The J gene is TRBJ1-4, the V gene TRBV10-1; D may be TRBD1 (5 bases). Sequences were obtained from peripheral blood. The receptor was derived from a man in his sixties or seventies with active or convalescent COVID-19. The DNA for the CDR3 is TGCGCCAGCAGTGAGGGTGTGAAGGGGACTGGTGAAAAACTGTTTTTT. Protein: CASSEGVKGTGEKLFF.